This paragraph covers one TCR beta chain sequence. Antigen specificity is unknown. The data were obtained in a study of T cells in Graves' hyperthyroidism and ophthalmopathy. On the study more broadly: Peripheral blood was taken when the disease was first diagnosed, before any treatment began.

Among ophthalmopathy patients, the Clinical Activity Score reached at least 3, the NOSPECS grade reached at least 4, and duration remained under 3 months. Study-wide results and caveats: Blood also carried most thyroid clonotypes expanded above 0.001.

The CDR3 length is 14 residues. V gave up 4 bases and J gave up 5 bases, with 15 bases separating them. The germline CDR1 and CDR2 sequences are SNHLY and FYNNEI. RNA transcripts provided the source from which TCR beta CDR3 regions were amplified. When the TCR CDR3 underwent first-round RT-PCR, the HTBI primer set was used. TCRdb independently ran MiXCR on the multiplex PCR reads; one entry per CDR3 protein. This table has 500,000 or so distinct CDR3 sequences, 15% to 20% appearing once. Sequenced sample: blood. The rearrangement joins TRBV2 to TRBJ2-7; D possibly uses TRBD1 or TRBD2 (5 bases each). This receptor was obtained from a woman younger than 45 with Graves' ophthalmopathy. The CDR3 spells CASSVRDAGNEQYF. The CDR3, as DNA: TGTGCCAGCAGTGTTCGGGACGCCGGCAACGAGCAGTACTTC.